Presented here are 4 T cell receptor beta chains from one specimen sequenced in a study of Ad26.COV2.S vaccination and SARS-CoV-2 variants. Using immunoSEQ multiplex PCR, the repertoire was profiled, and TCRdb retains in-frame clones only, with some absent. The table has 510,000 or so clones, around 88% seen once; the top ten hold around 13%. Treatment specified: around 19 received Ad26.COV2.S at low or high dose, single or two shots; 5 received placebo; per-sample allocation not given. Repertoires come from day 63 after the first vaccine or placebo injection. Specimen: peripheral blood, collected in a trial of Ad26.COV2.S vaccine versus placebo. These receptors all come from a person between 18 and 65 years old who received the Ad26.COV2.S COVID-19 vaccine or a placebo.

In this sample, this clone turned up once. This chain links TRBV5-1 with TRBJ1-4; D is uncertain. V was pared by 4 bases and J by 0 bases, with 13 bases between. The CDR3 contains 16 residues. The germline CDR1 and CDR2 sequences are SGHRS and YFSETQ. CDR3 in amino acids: CASSLSGVATNEKLFF. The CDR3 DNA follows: TGCGCCAGCAGCCTATCCGGGGTAGCAACTAATGAAAAACTGTTTTTT.

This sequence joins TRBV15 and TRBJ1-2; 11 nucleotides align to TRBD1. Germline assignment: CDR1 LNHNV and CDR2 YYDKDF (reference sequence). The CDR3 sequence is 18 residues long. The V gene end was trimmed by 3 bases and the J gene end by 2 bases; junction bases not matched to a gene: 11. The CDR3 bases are TGTGCCACCAGCAGTAGTGGAGGACAGGGGGCCTCCAACTATGGCTACACCTTC. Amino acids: CATSSSGGQGASNYGYTF.

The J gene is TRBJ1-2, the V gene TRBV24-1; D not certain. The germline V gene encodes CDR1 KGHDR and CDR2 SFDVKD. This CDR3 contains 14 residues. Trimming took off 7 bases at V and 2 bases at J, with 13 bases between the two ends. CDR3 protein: CATSGRSRNYGYTF. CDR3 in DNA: TGTGCCACCAGCGGAAGGAGCAGGAACTATGGCTACACCTTC.

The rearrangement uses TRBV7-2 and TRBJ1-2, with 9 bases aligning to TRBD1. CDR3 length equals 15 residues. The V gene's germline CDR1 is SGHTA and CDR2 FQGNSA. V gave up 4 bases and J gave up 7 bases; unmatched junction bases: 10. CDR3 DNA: TGTGCCAGCAGCTCCCAACCGGGACAGGGAGGTGGCTACACCTTC. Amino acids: CASSSQPGQGGGYTF.